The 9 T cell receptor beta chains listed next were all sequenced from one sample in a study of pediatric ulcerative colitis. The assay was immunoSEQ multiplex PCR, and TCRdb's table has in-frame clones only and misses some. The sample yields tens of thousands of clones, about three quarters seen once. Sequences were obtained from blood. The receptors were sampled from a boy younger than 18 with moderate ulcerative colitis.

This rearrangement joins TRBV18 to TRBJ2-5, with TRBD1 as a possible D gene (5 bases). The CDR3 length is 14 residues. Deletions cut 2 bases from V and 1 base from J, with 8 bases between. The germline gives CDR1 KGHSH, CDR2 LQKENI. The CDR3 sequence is CASSPTGFQETQYF. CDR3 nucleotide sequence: TGTGCCAGCTCACCAACAGGATTCCAAGAGACCCAGTACTTC.

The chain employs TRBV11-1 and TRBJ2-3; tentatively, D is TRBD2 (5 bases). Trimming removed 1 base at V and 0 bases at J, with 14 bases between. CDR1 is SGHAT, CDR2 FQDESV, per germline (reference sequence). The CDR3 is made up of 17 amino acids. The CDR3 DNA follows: TGTGCCAGCAGCTTAGTCATGAGGGCCCGAAGCACAGATACGCAGTATTTT. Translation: CASSLVMRARSTDTQYF.

The CDR3 DNA is TGTGCCAGCAGCCCCCAGGGAGGCGGCTACACCTTC. Translation gives CASSPQGGGYTF. This chain uses TRBV7-2 with TRBJ1-2, with D tentatively TRBD1 (5 bases). The germline CDR1 and CDR2 sequences are SGHTA and FQGNSA. The CDR3 has 12 residues. V lost 5 bases and J lost 8, with 12 bases in between. Based on the CDR3 plus reference TRBV7-2 and TRBJ1-2, the full variable domain is GAGVSQSPSNKVTEKGKDVELRCDPISGHTALYWYRQSLGQGLEFLIYFQGNSAPDKSGLPSDRFSAERTGGSVSTLTIQRTQQEDSAVYLCASSPQGGGYTFGSGTRLTVV.

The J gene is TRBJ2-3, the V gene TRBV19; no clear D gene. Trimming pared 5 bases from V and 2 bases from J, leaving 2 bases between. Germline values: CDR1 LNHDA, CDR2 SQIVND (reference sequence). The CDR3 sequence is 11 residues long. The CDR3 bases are TGTGCCAGTAGTTTCACAGATACGCAGTATTTT. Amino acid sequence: CASSFTDTQYF. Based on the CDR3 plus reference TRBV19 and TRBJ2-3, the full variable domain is DGGITQSPKYLFRKEGQNVTLSCEQNLNHDAMYWYRQDPGQGLRLIYYSQIVNDFQKGDIAEGYSVSREKKESFPLTVTSAQKNPTAFYLCASSFTDTQYFGPGTRLTVL.

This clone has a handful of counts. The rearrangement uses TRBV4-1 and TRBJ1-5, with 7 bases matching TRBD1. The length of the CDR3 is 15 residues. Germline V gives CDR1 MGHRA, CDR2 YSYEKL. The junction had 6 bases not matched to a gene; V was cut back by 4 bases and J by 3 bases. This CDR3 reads CASSPLGTVNQPQHF. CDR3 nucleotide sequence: TGCGCCAGCAGCCCCCTAGGGACAGTCAATCAGCCCCAGCATTTT.

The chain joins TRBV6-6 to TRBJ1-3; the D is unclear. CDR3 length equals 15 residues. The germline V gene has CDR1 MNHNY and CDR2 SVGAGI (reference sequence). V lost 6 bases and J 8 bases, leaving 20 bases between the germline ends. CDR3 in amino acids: CASSPDGPRRDTIYF. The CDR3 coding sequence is TGTGCCAGCAGCCCTGACGGACCCCGGAGGGACACCATATATTTT.

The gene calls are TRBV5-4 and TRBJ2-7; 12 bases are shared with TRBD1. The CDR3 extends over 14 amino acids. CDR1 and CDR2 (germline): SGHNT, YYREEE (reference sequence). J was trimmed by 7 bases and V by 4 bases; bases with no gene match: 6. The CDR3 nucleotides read TGTGCCAGCAGCCAGGGACAGGGGGCTCGGGAGCAGTACTTC. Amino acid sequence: CASSQGQGAREQYF.

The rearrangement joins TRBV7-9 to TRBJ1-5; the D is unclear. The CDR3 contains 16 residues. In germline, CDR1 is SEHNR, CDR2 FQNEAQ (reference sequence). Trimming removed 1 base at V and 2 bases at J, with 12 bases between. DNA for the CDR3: TGTGCCAGCAGCTTAGGGGTCCCTTTGGGCAATCAGCCCCAGCATTTT. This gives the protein CASSLGVPLGNQPQHF.

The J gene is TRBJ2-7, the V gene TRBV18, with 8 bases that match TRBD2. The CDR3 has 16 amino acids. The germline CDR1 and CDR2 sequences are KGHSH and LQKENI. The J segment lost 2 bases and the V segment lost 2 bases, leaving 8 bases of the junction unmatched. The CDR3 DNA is TGTGCCAGCTCACCAGGTGCTAGCGGGTTAACCTACGAGCAGTACTTC. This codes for CASSPGASGLTYEQYF.